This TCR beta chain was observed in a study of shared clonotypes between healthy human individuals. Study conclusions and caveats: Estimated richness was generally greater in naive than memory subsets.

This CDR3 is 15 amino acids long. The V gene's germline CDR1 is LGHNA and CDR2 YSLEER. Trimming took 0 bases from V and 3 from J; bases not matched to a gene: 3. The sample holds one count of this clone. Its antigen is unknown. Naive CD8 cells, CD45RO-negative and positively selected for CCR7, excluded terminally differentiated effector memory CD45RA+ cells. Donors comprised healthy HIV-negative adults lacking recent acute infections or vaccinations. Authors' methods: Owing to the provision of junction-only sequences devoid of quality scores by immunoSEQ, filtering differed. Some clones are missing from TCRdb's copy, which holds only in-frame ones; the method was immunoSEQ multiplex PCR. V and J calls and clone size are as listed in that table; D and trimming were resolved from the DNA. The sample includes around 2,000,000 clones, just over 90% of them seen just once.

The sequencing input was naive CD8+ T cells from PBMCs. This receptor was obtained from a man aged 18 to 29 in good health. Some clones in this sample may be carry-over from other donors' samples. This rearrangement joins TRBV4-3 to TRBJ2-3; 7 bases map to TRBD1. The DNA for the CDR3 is TGCGCCAGCAGCCAAGATGCGGACAGGACAGATACGCAGTATTTT. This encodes CASSQDADRTDTQYF.